The 6 T cell receptor beta chains below were found in one sample sequenced in a study of cytomegalovirus exposure and HLA in healthy donors. Here immunoSEQ multiplex PCR was the method, and the copy in TCRdb shows in-frame clones only, minus some. Of about 360,000 clones in the sample, roughly 90% were seen once. Sequenced material: PBMCs. These receptor sequences come from a woman aged 18-29 years in good health and CMV-seronegative.

The chain joins TRBV7-8 to TRBJ2-7; 11 positions agree with TRBD2. J was trimmed by 7 bases and V by 2 bases; bases with no gene match: 16. The CDR3 covers 18 residues. Germline V gene sequence: CDR1 SGHVS, CDR2 FQNEAQ. The CDR3 reads CASSLRTSGPRNGGEQYF. Here the CDR3 DNA reads TGTGCCAGCAGCTTAAGGACTAGCGGGCCCCGAAACGGGGGGGAGCAGTACTTC.

The chain recombines TRBV5-1 with TRBJ1-3; D not certain. The germline CDR1 and CDR2 sequences are SGHRS and YFSETQ. The CDR3 has 15 amino acids. V gave up 2 bases and J gave up 4 bases, with 13 bases separating them. The CDR3 here is CASSFDGPRGNTIYF. The DNA for the CDR3 is TGCGCCAGCAGCTTCGATGGGCCAAGAGGAAACACCATATATTTT.

The chain carries TRBV5-6 and TRBJ1-2; D is uncertain. The CDR3 totals 11 residues. The germline V and J ends were trimmed by 3 bases and 7 bases, with 7 bases remaining between them. The V gene's germline CDR1 is SGHDT and CDR2 YYEEEE. This CDR3 is CASSSGFGYTF. DNA of the CDR3: TGTGCCAGCAGCTCGGGGTTTGGCTACACCTTC.

V is TRBV6-6 and J is TRBJ1-1; D is unresolved. This CDR3 has 12 residues. V gave up 3 bases and J gave up 11 bases, with 13 bases separating them. Germline CDR1 reads MNHNY; CDR2 reads SVGAGI (reference sequence). The CDR3 sequence is CASSYERQTAFF. The CDR3 nucleotides read TGTGCCAGCAGTTATGAGAGACAAACGGCTTTCTTT.

The chain carries TRBV12-2 and TRBJ2-1; the tabulated D call, TRBD1, remains unverified against the DNA. TRBV12-2 is listed as a pseudogene. The CDR3 consists of 22 residues. CDR3 coding DNA: TGTGCAAGTCGCTTAGACTTGGCGGCCCATAGGGGGTCCAAGAGCTCCTACAATGAGCAGTTCTTC. This translates into CASRLDLAAHRGSKSSYNEQFF.

V is TRBV5-1 and J is TRBJ2-2, with 11 bases fitting TRBD2. The V gene end was trimmed by 4 bases and the J gene end by 6 bases; junction bases not matched to a gene: 5. The CDR3 totals 15 residues. Germline V gene sequence: CDR1 SGHRS, CDR2 YFSETQ. Written as DNA, the CDR3 is TGCGCCAGCAGCATCACTAGCGGGAGCTCCGGGGAGCTGTTTTTT. This gives the protein CASSITSGSSGELFF.